This T cell receptor beta chain was recorded in a study of blood T cell repertoires in COVID-19. On the study more broadly: Acute-phase and convalescent COVID-19 samples originated in the United States, Italy and Spain. T cells, B-cell-depleted T cells, or PBMCs supplied cDNA or gDNA.

CDR3 size: 14 residues. Germline trimming cut 1 base from V and 14 bases from J; bases unmatched to any gene: 8. Germline V gene data show CDR1 as KGHDR and CDR2 as SFDVKD. Methods used by the authors: Nucleated cell number was recorded as an estimate derived from reference gene primer amplification. The repertoire was sequenced with immunoSEQ multiplex PCR; TCRdb's copy has only in-frame clones and lacks some. V, J and clone size were drawn from that table, and D and trimming were deduced from the DNA. Among under 55,000 clones, more than 75% were seen once, and the ten largest hold 15% to 20%. Sample: peripheral blood. The chain joins TRBV24-1 to TRBJ2-2, with 8 bases fitting TRBD1. The clonotype comes from a man aged 65-85 years with acute or convalescent COVID-19. CDR3 coding DNA: TGTGCCACCAGTGATTTAGGGACAGGCGGTCATCTGTTTTTT. It encodes CATSDLGTGGHLFF.